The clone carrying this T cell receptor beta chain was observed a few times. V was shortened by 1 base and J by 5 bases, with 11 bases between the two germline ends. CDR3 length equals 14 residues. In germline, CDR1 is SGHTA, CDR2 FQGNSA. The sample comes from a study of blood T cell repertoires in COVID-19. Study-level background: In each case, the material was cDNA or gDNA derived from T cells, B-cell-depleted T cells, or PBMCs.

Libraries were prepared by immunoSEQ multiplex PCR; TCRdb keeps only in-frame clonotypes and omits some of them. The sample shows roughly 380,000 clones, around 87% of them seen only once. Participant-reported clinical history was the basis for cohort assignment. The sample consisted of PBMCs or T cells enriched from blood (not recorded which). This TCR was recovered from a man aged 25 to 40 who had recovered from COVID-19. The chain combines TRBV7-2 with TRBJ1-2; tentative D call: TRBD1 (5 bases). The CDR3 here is CASSLERGGYGYTF. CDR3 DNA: TGTGCCAGCAGCTTAGAGCGGGGGGGTTATGGCTACACCTTC.